These 13 T cell receptor beta chains were sequenced from one sample in a study of blood T cells in healthy people across ages. Combining a sample-barcoded 5' primer with a J-beta primer mix, a second PCR ran for 7 to 11 cycles. TCRdb used MiXCR to reprocess the 5' RACE reads, holding one entry per CDR3 protein. The sample comprises 1.2 million to 1.5 million distinct CDR3 sequences, 45% to 70% of which are singletons, and over 5.5% rests with the top ten. Sequencing was performed on blood. The receptors were sampled from a man between 18 and 35 years old in good health.

V and J are TRBV28 and TRBJ1-1; D is unclear. Germline lookup yields CDR1 MDHEN and CDR2 SYDVKM. V shed 5 bases and J shed 8 bases, with 6 bases lying between them. The CDR3 is 10 residues long. CDR3: CASSQREAFF. DNA for the CDR3: TGTGCCAGCAGTCAGAGGGAAGCTTTCTTT.

V and J are TRBV20-1 and TRBJ1-2, with no clear D. Trimming cost V 3 bases and J 8 bases, with 10 bases left between them. The CDR3 runs to 11 residues. Looked up from germline, CDR1 is DFQATT and CDR2 is SNEGSKA (reference sequence). CDR3 sequence (DNA): TGCAGTGCTAGTGACGGGGAGGGCTACACCTTC. Its protein product is CSASDGEGYTF.

The CDR3 here is CASSDGTGNYGYTF. The CDR3 DNA is TGTGCCAGCAGTGACGGGACGGGGAACTATGGCTACACCTTC. The chain uses TRBV25-1 and TRBJ1-2; D possibly corresponds to TRBD1 (5 bases). Germline CDR1 MGHDK, CDR2 SYGVNS. Between the trimmed V and J ends, which lost 3 bases and 2 bases, there was a span of 10 bases. The CDR3 is 14 amino acids.

The chain uses TRBV27 and TRBJ2-1; 10 bases map to TRBD2. Germline loops: CDR1 MNHEY, CDR2 SMNVEV (reference sequence). The V segment lost 7 bases and the J segment 5 bases; nucleotides outside the gene matches: 8. The CDR3 extends over 15 amino acids. The CDR3 DNA is TGTGCCAGCACTCCCAGGGGACTAGCGCACAATGAGCAGTTCTTC. Encoded protein: CASTPRGLAHNEQFF.

The gene calls are TRBV12-3 or TRBV12-4 and TRBJ1-2; weak D call: TRBD1 (5 bases). This CDR3 spans 15 amino acids. Trimming removed 7 bases from V and 1 base from J, with 16 bases in between. The CDR3 DNA sequence: TGTGCCAGCACCCTCGGTACAGGATTTAACTATGGCTACACCTTC. Its translation: CASTLGTGFNYGYTF.

Of note for this clonotype: This may be a read error, as it is one base from a much larger clone. V is TRBV7-9 and J is TRBJ2-7; TRBD1 matches at 7 bases. The CDR3 length is 15 residues. Germline V gene data show CDR1 as SEHNR and CDR2 as FQNEAQ (reference sequence). DNA for the CDR3: TGTGCCGGCAGCTTGCCCTACGCAGGGGGATATGAGCAGTACTTC. The encoded protein is CAGSLPYAGGYEQYF.

This clonotype was detected a few times. CDR3 coding DNA: TGCGCCAGCAGCCAACAGGGATCTTCCCTCTACGAGCAGTACTTC. Protein product: CASSQQGSSLYEQYF. The rearrangement uses TRBV5-1 and TRBJ2-7; possibly TRBD1 for D (6 bases). V lost 4 bases, J lost 3 bases, and 17 bases lay in between. CDR3 length: 15 amino acids. Per germline, CDR1 SGHRS and CDR2 YFSETQ.

The chain carries TRBV20-1 and TRBJ1-2, with a weak D call TRBD1 (5 bases). V was cut by 1 base and J by 5 bases, with 11 bases left in between. This CDR3 contains 13 residues. CDR1 and CDR2 (germline): DFQATT, SNEGSKA (reference sequence). Here the CDR3 reads CSARADGGYGYTF. The CDR3 DNA reads TGCAGTGCTAGAGCGGACGGGGGATATGGCTACACCTTC.

The table lists this clonotype with a few counts. This chain links TRBV6-6 with TRBJ2-3; D is perhaps TRBD1 (6 bases). With 7 bases removed from V and 0 bases from J, the gap between germline ends came to 14 bases. This CDR3 comprises 15 residues. Per germline, CDR1 MNHNY and CDR2 SVGAGI (reference sequence). The CDR3 sequence is CASTSGEMSTDTQYF. Written as DNA, the CDR3 is TGTGCCAGCACATCAGGGGAAATGAGCACAGATACGCAGTATTTT.

The V call is TRBV7-9, the J call TRBJ2-1, with a possible D match to TRBD2 (7 bases). The CDR3 totals 16 residues. Germline V gene sequence: CDR1 SEHNR, CDR2 FQNEAQ (reference sequence). V lost 5 bases to trimming and J lost 8 bases, with 22 bases between them. In DNA, the CDR3 is TGTGCCAGCAGCCCCGTTGCGGGGGCCTCGTCCCATGAGCAGTTCTTC. Protein: CASSPVAGASSHEQFF.

The gene calls are TRBV13 and TRBJ1-1, with 7 bases fitting TRBD1. The germline gives CDR1 PRHDT, CDR2 FYEKMQ (reference sequence). There are 16 residues in the CDR3. V lost 1 base to trimming and J lost 8 bases; unmatched junction nucleotides: 13. The CDR3 reads CASSLVPPRQGVEAFF. CDR3 in DNA: TGTGCCAGCAGCTTAGTACCTCCCCGACAGGGTGTCGAAGCTTTCTTT.

This clonotype was detected only a few times. The chain has TRBV11-2 and TRBJ1-1; D may be TRBD1 (5 bases). Germline CDR1 reads SGHAT; CDR2 reads FQNNGV. V lost 2 bases and J 5 bases, leaving 12 bases between the germline ends. The CDR3 runs to 14 residues. CDR3 sequence reads: CASSLTGGLTEAFF. DNA for the CDR3: TGTGCCAGCAGCTTAACGGGGGGACTAACTGAAGCTTTCTTT.

This clonotype has more than one count but fewer than ten. The chain uses TRBV10-3 and TRBJ2-1; 14 positions agree with TRBD2. The CDR3 is 15 residues long. The V gene's germline CDR1 is ENHRY and CDR2 SYGVKD. With V trimmed by 9 bases and J by 7 bases, 8 bases remained unmatched. The CDR3 sequence: CAIGTSGRNRNEQFF. For the CDR3, the DNA is TGTGCCATTGGGACTAGCGGGAGAAATAGGAATGAGCAGTTCTTC.